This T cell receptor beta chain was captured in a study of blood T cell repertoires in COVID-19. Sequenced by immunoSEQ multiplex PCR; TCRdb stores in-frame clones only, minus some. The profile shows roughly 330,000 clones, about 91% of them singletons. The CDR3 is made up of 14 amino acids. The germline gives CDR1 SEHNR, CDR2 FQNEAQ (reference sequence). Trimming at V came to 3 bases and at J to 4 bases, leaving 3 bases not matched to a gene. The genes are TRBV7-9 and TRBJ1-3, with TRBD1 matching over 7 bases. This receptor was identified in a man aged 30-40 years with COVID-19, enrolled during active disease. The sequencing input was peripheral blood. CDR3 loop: CASSFGTAGNTIYF. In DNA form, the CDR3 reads TGTGCCAGCAGCTTTGGGACAGCCGGAAACACCATATATTTT.